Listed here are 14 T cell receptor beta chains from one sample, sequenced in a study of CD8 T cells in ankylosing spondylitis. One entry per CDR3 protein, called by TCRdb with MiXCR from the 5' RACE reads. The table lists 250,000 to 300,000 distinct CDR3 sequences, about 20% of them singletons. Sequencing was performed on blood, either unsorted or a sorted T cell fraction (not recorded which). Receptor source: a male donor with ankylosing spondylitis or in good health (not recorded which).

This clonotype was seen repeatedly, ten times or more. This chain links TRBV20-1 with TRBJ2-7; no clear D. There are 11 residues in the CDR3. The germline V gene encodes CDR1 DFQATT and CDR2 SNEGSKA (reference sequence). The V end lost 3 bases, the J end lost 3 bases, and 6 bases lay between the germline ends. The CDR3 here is CSARVVYEQYF. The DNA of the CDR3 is TGCAGTGCTAGGGTAGTCTACGAGCAGTACTTC.

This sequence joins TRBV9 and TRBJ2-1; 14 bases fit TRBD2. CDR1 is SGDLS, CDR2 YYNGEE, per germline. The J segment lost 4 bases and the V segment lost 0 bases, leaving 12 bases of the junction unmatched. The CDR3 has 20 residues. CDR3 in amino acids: CASSVESQGLAGVGYNEQFF. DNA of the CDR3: TGTGCCAGCAGCGTAGAGTCCCAGGGACTAGCGGGAGTTGGGTACAATGAGCAGTTCTTC.

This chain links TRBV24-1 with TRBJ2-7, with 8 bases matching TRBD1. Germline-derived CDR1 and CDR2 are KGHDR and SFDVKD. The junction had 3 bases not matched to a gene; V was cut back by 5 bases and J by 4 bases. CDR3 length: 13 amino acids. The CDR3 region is CATSGTGTYEQYF. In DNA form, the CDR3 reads TGTGCCACCAGTGGGACAGGGACTTACGAGCAGTACTTC.

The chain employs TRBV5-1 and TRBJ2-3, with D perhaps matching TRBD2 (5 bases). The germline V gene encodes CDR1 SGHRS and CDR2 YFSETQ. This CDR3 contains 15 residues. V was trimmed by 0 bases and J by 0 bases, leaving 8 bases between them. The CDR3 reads CASSLVGVSTDTQYF. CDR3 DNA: TGCGCCAGCAGCTTGGTCGGGGTCAGCACAGATACGCAGTATTTT.

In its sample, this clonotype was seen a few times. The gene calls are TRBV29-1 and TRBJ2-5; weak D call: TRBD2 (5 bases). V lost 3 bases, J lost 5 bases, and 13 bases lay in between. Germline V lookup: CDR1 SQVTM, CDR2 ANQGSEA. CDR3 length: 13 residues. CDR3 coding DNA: TGCAGCGTTGATAGCACTGGCGGGGAGACCCAGTACTTC. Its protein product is CSVDSTGGETQYF. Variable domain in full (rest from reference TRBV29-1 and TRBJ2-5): SAVISQKPSRDICQRGTSLTIQCQVDSQVTMMFWYRQQPGQSLTLIATANQGSEATYESGFVIDKFPISRPNLTFSTLTVSNMSPEDSSIYLCSVDSTGGETQYFGPGTRLLVL.

The chain's CDR3 is CSAEDWGGTKNIQYF. As DNA, the CDR3 is TGCAGTGCCGAGGATTGGGGGGGTACCAAAAACATTCAGTACTTC. V usage is TRBV20-1 and J usage is TRBJ2-4, with 7 bases matching TRBD2. V shed 6 bases and J 2 bases; nucleotides not matched to a gene: 10. The CDR3 sequence is 15 residues long. CDR1 DFQATT and CDR2 SNEGSKA come from the germline V gene (reference sequence).

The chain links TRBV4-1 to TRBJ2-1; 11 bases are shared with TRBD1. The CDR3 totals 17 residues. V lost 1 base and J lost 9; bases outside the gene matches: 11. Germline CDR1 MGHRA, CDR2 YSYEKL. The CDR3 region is CASSQAGQGAMSGEQFF. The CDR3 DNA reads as TGCGCCAGCAGCCAAGCCGGACAGGGGGCTATGTCCGGTGAGCAGTTCTTC.

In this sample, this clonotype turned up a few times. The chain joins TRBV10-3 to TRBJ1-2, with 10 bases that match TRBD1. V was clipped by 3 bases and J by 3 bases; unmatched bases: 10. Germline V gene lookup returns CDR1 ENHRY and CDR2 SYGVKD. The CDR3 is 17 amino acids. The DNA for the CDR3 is TGTGCCATCAGTGAACCTTCCGAAGGGACAGGGGACTATGGCTACACCTTC. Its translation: CAISEPSEGTGDYGYTF.

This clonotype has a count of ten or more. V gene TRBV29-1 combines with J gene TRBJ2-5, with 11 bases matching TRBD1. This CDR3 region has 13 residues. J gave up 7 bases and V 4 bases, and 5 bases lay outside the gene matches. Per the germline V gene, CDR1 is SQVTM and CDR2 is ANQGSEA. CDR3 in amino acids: CSVASGTGGTQYF. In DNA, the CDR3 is TGCAGCGTTGCCTCCGGGACAGGGGGGACCCAGTACTTC.

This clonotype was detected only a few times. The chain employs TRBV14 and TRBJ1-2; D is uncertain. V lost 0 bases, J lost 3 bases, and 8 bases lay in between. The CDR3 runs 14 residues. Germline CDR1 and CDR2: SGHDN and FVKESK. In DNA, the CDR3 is TGTGCCAGCAGCCAAGATTACGGTGACTATGGCTACACCTTC. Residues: CASSQDYGDYGYTF.

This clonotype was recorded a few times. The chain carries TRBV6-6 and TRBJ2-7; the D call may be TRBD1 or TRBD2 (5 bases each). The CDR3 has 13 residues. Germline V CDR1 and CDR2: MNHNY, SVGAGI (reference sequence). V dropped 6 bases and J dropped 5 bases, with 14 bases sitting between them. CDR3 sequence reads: CASSRFLGDEQYF. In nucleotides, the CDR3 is TGTGCCAGCAGCCGTTTTCTGGGGGACGAGCAGTACTTC.

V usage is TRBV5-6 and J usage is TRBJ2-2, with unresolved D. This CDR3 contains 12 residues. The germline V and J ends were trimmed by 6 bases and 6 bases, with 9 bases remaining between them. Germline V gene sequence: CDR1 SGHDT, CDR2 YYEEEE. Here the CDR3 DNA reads TGTGCCAGCATCAATGGATCCGGGGAGCTGTTTTTT. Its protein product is CASINGSGELFF.

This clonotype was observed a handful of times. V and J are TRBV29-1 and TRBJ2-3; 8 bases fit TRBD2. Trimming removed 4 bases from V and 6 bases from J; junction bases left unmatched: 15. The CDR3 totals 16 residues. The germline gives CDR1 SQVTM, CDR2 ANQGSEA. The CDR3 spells CSVVPLSGSRPDTQYF. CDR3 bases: TGCAGCGTTGTCCCTTTGAGCGGGAGTCGTCCCGATACGCAGTATTTT.

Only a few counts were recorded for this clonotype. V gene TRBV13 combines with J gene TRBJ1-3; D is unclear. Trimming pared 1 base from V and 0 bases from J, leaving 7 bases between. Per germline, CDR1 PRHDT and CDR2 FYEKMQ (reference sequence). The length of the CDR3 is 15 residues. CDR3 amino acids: CASSLVADSGNTIYF. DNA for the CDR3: TGTGCCAGCAGCTTAGTTGCGGACTCTGGAAACACCATATATTTT. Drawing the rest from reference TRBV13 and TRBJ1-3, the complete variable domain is AAGVIQSPRHLIKEKRETATLKCYPIPRHDTVYWYQQGPGQDPQFLISFYEKMQSDKGSIPDRFSAQQFSDYHSELNMSSLELGDSALYFCASSLVADSGNTIYFGEGSWLTVV.